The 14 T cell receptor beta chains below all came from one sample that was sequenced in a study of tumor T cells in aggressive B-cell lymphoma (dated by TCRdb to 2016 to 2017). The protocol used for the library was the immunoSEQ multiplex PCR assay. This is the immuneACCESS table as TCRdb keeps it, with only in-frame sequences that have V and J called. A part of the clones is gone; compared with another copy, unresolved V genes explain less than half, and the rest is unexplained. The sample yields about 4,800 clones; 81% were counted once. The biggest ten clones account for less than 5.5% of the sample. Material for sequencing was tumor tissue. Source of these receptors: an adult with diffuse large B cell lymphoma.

The CDR3 coding sequence is TGTGCCAGCAGTGCGGTTTTTACCGGGGGACAGTACTTC. Residues: CASSAVFTGGQYF. This rearrangement joins TRBV28 to TRBJ2-7, with a weak D call TRBD2 (6 bases). Trimming removed 5 bases at V and 10 bases at J, with 18 bases between. Germline assignment: CDR1 MDHEN and CDR2 SYDVKM. CDR3 length equals 13 residues.

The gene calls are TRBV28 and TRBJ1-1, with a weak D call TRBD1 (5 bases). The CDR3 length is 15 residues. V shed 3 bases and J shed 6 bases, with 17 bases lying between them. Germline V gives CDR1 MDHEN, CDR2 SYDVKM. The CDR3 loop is CASSFAEGRGAEAFF. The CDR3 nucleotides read TGTGCCAGCAGTTTTGCGGAGGGGAGGGGCGCTGAAGCTTTCTTT.

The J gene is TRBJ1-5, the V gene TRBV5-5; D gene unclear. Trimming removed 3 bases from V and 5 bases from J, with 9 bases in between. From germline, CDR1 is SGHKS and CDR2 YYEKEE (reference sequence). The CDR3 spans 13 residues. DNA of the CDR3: TGTGCCAGCAGCTCGCTCGAGGATCAGCCCCAGCATTTT. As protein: CASSSLEDQPQHF. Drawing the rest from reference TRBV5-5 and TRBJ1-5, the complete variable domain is DAGVTQSPTHLIKTRGQQVTLRCSPISGHKSVSWYQQVLGQGPQFIFQYYEKEERGRGNFPDRFSARQFPNYSSELNVNALLLGDSALYLCASSSLEDQPQHFGDGTRLSIL.

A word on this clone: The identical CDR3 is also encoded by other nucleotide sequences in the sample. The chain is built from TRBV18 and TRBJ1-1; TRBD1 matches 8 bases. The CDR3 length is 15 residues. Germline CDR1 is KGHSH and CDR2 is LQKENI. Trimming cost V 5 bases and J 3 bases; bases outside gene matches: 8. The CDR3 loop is CASSGLQGGDTEAFF. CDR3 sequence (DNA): TGTGCCAGCTCAGGCCTACAGGGGGGGGACACTGAAGCTTTCTTT.

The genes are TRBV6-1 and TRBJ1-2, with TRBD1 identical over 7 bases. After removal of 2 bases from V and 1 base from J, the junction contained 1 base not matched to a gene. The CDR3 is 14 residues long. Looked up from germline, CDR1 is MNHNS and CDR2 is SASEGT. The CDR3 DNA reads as TGTGCCAGCAGTGAATGGGACAGTAACTATGGCTACACCTTC. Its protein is CASSEWDSNYGYTF.

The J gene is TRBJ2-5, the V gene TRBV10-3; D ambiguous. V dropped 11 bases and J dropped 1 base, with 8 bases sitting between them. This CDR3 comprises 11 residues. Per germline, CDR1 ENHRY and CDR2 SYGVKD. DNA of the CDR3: TGTGCCTTCAAGCCCCAAGAGACCCAGTACTTC. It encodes CAFKPQETQYF.

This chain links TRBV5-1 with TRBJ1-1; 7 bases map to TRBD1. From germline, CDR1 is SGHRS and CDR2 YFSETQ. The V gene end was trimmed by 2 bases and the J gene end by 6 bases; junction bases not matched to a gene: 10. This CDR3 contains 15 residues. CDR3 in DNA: TGCGCCAGCAGCTTCCAAGGGGGCTCGGGCGCTGAAGCTTTCTTT. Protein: CASSFQGGSGAEAFF.

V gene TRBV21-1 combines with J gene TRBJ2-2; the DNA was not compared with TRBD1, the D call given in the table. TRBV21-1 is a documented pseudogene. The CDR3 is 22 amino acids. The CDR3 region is CASSIKPGQGVGRLPRTGELFF. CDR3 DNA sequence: TGTGCCAGCTCAATCAAGCCGGGACAGGGCGTTGGCCGTCTCCCAAGGACCGGGGAGCTGTTTTTT.

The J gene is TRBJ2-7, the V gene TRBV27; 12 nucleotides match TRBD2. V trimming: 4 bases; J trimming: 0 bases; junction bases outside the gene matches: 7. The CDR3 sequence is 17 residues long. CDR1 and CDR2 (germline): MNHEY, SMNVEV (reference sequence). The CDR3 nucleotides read TGTGCCAGCAGTTCGGGGACTAGCGGGCTCCACTCCTACGAGCAGTACTTC. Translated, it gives CASSSGTSGLHSYEQYF.

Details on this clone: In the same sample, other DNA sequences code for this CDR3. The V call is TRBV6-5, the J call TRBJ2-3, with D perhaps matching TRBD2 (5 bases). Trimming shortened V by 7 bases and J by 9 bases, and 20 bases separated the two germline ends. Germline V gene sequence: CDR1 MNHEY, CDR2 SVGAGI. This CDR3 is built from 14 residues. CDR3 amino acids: CASISSGRVRTQYF. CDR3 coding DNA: TGTGCCAGCATCTCGAGCGGAAGAGTTCGCACGCAGTATTTT.

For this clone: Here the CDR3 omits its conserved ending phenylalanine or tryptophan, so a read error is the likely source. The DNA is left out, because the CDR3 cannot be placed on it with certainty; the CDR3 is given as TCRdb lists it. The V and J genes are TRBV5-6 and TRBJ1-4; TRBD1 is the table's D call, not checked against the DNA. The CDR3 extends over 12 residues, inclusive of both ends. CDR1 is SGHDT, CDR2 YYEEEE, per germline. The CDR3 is CASSLVGDSPFY.

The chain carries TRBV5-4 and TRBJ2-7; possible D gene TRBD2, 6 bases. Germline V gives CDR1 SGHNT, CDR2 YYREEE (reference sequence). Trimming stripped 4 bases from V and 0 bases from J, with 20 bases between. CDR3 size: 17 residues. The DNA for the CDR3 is TGTGCCAGCAGCCCTAAAGCCAGCGGGCGCTACTCCTACGAGCAGTACTTC. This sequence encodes CASSPKASGRYSYEQYF.

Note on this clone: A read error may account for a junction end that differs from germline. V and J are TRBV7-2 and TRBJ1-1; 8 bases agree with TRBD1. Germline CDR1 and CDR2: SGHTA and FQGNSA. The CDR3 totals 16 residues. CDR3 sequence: CASTPQQGGLSTKAFF. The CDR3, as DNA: TGTGCCAGCACCCCACAACAGGGGGGTTTGAGCACTAAAGCTTTCTTT.

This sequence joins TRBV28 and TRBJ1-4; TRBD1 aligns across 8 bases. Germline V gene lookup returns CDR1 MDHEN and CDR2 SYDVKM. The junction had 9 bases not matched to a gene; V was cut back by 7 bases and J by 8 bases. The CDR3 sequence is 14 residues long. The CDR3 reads CASTLTGEGEKLFF. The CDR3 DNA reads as TGTGCCAGCACCCTGACAGGGGAAGGAGAAAAACTGTTTTTT.